This TCR beta chain stems from a study of CD8+CD57+ T cells in acquired aplastic anemia. The CDR3 runs 14 residues. The germline CDR1 and CDR2 sequences are KGHDR and SFDVKD. V lost 9 bases, J lost 10 bases, and 22 bases lay in between. Flow cytometry had shown expanded CD8+CD57+ cells in the patients chosen for sequencing. Severe acquired aplastic anemia was present in all patients. TCR beta VDJ and CDR3 profiling used genomic DNA as template. TCRdb reprocessed the reads with MiXCR, giving one entry per CDR3 protein. This sample has about 240,000 distinct CDR3 sequences, with around 45% found just once.

Source material: sorted CD4+, CD8+, or CD8+CD57+ T cells (not recorded which) from PBMCs. The origin of this receptor is a human donor with aplastic anemia. The chain carries TRBV24-1 and TRBJ2-3; unclear D gene. This chain's CDR3 is CATQGTDSTDAQYF. CDR3 nucleotides: TGTGCCACCCAAGGCACGGATAGCACGGATGCGCAGTATTTT.